The rows below give T cell receptor beta chains drawn from one sample of a study of blood T cell repertoires in COVID-19. The method was immunoSEQ multiplex PCR; TCRdb's version includes in-frame clones alone and lacks a portion of them. The sample holds about 400,000 clones, roughly 86% seen once. Sequenced input: PBMCs or T cells enriched from blood (not recorded which). The receptors stem from a woman between 40 and 50 years old with acute COVID-19. Each CDR3 is given with its conserved first and last residue. D genes are given only for firm matches. A clone size is listed for some rows: how often the clone was seen (once, few, many), or a class if it is expanded.

clone size	D gene	V gene	J gene	CDR3 protein	CDR3 DNA
-	-	TRBV29-1	TRBJ1-3	CSVEGLAGNTIYF	TGCAGCGTTGAAGGGCTTGCCGGAAACACCATATATTTT
once	TRBD2	TRBV10-3	TRBJ2-1	CAISESGVAGAYNEQFF	TGTGCCATCAGTGAGTCTGGGGTAGCGGGGGCCTACAATGAGCAGTTCTTC
-	TRBD1	TRBV25-1	TRBJ1-1	CASSQNRLGQGMGTEAFF	TGTGCCAGCAGTCAGAATCGACTCGGACAGGGAATGGGGACTGAAGCTTTCTTT
-	-	TRBV3-1/TRBV3-2	TRBJ1-3	CASSTSLNTIYF	TGTGCCAGCAGTACATCCTTAAACACCATATATTTT
once	TRBD1	TRBV18	TRBJ2-3	CASSHVRDRGSNTQYF	TGTGCCAGCTCACACGTCCGGGACAGGGGTTCAAATACGCAGTATTTT
few	-	TRBV29-1	TRBJ2-5	CSVGGGPQETQYF	TGCAGCGTTGGTGGGGGCCCCCAAGAGACCCAGTACTTC
-	-	TRBV11-2	TRBJ2-2	CASSSGPRTGQPNTGELFF	TGTGCCAGCAGCTCGGGCCCGCGCACAGGCCAACCGAACACCGGGGAGCTGTTTTTT
-	TRBD2	TRBV6-6	TRBJ2-3	CASLLPTSGGSDTQYF	TGTGCCAGCCTCCTCCCGACTAGCGGGGGGTCAGATACGCAGTATTTT
-	TRBD1	TRBV4-1	TRBJ1-2	CASSQGDRRGYTF	TGCGCCAGCAGCCAAGGGGACAGAAGAGGCTACACCTTC
-	TRBD1	TRBV4-1	TRBJ1-4	CASSQASTGTGTNEKLFF	TGCGCCAGCAGCCAAGCGTCGACAGGGACTGGGACTAATGAAAAACTGTTTTTT
-	-	TRBV9	TRBJ1-2	CASSETLISGKNGYTF	TGTGCCAGCAGCGAGACTTTGATATCGGGGAAGAATGGCTACACCTTC
-	-	TRBV5-1	TRBJ2-7	CASSLGQDSYEQYF	TGCGCCAGCAGCTTGGGCCAGGACTCCTACGAGCAGTACTTC
-	-	TRBV11-2	TRBJ2-1	CASSPTVNEQFF	TGTGCCAGCAGCCCGACAGTCAATGAGCAGTTCTTC
once	TRBD1	TRBV5-4	TRBJ2-7	CASSRTGGSYEQYF	TGTGCCAGCAGCAGGACAGGGGGCTCCTACGAGCAGTACTTC
few	TRBD1	TRBV7-9	TRBJ2-2	CASSFRTGNTGELFF	TGTGCCAGCAGCTTCCGGACAGGGAACACCGGGGAGCTGTTTTTT
-	-	TRBV10-3	TRBJ1-2	CAIRGANYGYTF	TGTGCCATCAGGGGAGCTAACTATGGCTACACCTTC
-	TRBD1	TRBV10-1	TRBJ2-5	CASSESGQSQETQYF	TGCGCCAGCAGTGAGTCGGGACAGAGTCAAGAGACCCAGTACTTC